This entry concerns a single TCR beta chain. Its target is unknown. The data derive from a study of identifying expanded T cells in peripheral blood. Healthy donors had no documented immune events, such as infections, while sampled. V lost 8 bases, J lost 3 bases, and 7 bases stayed unmatched. Germline-derived CDR1 and CDR2 are KGHSH and LQKENI. CDR3 length equals 14 residues. Study results and limitations: Clone count variance between approximately two-week samples rose with total template count. Over approximately two and four weeks, about 15 and 19 clones changed, versus 1.2 between replicates.

The table came from immunoSEQ multiplex PCR; TCRdb's copy has only in-frame clones and leaves some out. The data hold fewer than 85,000 clones, with around 89% observed a single time. The sample comprised blood. The chain recombines TRBV18 with TRBJ2-7; 10 nucleotides match TRBD2. The TCR sequence derives from a person between 18 and 75 years old in good health. The CDR3 nucleotides read TGTGCCAGCCGATCTAGCGGGAGTTTCTACGAGCAGTACTTC. Translating it yields CASRSSGSFYEQYF. Full variable domain (outside the CDR3, taken from reference TRBV18 and TRBJ2-7): NAGVMQNPRHLVRRRGQEARLRCSPMKGHSHVYWYRQLPEEGLKFMVYLQKENIIDESGMPKERFSAEFPKEGPSILRIQQVVRGDSAAYFCASRSSGSFYEQYFGPGTRLTVT.